This TCR beta chain originates from a study of OX40 agonist ivuxolimab in advanced cancers. Turning to the overall study: Ivuxolimab was a fully human IgG2 agonistic monoclonal antibody targeting the costimulatory receptor OX40 (CD134). Intravenous ivuxolimab was administered to patients every 2 weeks at six dose levels: 0.01, 0.1, 0.3, 1.5, 3 and 10 mg/kg. Of the 50 to 55 dose-escalation patients, hepatocellular carcinoma was present in around 20, melanoma in around 15, renal cell carcinoma in 9 and head and neck cancer in 9. In the dose-escalation cohort, around 80% of patients were male, and the mean age was roughly 60 years with a range of about 23 to 79. Prior anti-PD-1, anti-PD-L1 or anti-CTLA-4 therapy was permitted, and checkpoint inhibitors had been received by about 44% of dose-escalation patients. Three dose-escalation patients achieved partial responses, one with hepatocellular carcinoma and two with cutaneous melanoma. The point of sequencing TCRbeta in the periphery was to test whether ivuxolimab changed TCR sequence diversity and drove clonal T-cell expansion. The paper covers the monotherapy dose-escalation part of the phase I ivuxolimab trial, which included N of about 50 patients.

The paper as a whole reports these results and caveats: In the 0.1-3.0 mg/kg groups, partial responders were among the patients with the lowest normalized peripheral clonal expansion, particularly in CD8+ T cells. Which antigens the clonally expanded peripheral T cells were specific for was not determined. Clonal expansion of both CD4+ and CD8+ blood T cells was observed from baseline to week 6 at doses 0.1 to 3.0 mg/kg. On average, CD8+ T cells showed more expanded clones than CD4+ T cells after ivuxolimab. Low levels of normalized T-cell clonal expansion were also seen in some patients who did not respond.

Genomic DNA was extracted from sorted cells for sequencing of the TCRbeta CDR3 region. TCRbeta CDR3 regions were sequenced using the immunoSEQ Assay. The immuneACCESS repertoire file appears here via TCRdb, limited to in-frame rearrangements. These files lack a portion of the clones; in checked studies, under half of the deficit traces to unresolved V genes, and the cause of the others is not known. For this sample there are around 20,000 clones; around 80% appear just once. Of the sample, 35% to 40% is held by the ten largest clones. The CDR3 runs 15 residues from the cysteine to the phenylalanine. Only the CDR3 part of the read is kept: 45 bases, read in frame from the first base. Trimming accounts for 3 bases at V and 3 bases at J, while the number of junction bases matched to no gene is 4. The germline V gene provides CDR1 SGHRS and CDR2 YFSETQ. Turning to this clone: Its cognate antigen has yet to be identified. No clone much larger than this one lies a single base away; base qualities are absent.

Patients with autoimmune disease history or receiving systemic immunosuppression were excluded from the trial. Peripheral blood for TCR sequencing was collected from all dose cohorts at baseline, on cycle 4 day 1, and on cycle 7 day 1. Samples came from an open-label, multicenter, first-in-human phase I dose-escalation trial of ivuxolimab. Adults with locally advanced or metastatic head and neck squamous cell, hepatocellular, melanoma or renal cell carcinoma were enrolled in the trial. Before TCR sequencing, CD4+ and CD8+ T cells were separately sorted from peripheral blood. The clonotype originates from an adult with an advanced solid tumor such as melanoma, head and neck, liver or kidney cancer. The chain links TRBV5-1 with TRBJ2-7; 12 central nucleotides agree with TRBD1. The sample consisted of CD4+ or CD8+ T cells sorted from blood, taken in a trial of the OX40 agonist ivuxolimab. DNA sequence: TGCGCCAGCAGCTGGGGGACAGGGGGCTTCTACGAGCAGTACTTC. Protein translation: CASSWGTGGFYEQYF. With all but the CDR3 taken from the reference TRBV5-1 and TRBJ2-7 genes, the full variable domain is: KAGVTQTPRYLIKTRGQQVTLSCSPISGHRSVSWYQQTPGQGLQFLFEYFSETQRNKGNFPGRFSGRQFSNSRSEMNVSTLELGDSALYLCASSWGTGGFYEQYFGPGTRLTVT.